What follows are 20 T cell receptor beta chains derived from one specimen sequenced in a study of CD8+ T cells in alopecia areata (dated by TCRdb to 2017 to 2018). The library was generated by the immunoSEQ multiplex PCR assay. To provide template for TCR sequencing, every sample had RNA extracted and reverse transcribed into cDNA. The table was pulled from immuneACCESS by TCRdb, which kept in-frame rearrangements only. Such tables lose some clones; where checked, under half of the loss comes from unresolved V genes, and the rest has no known cause. The sample profile shows approximately 210,000 clones; approximately 61% of them were found once. The top ten clones comprise approximately 0.97% of the sample. The time point label on this specimen signifies: around 26 weeks on oral tofacitinib. The treatment or condition label of this sample denotes: oral pan-JAK inhibitor, 5-10 mg twice daily. The sample was CD4+ T cells sorted from blood, taken at week 24, from a patient treated with tofacitinib. Receptor source: a human donor with alopecia areata.

The rearrangement joins TRBV30 to TRBJ1-2, with D perhaps TRBD1 (6 bases). This CDR3 region has 15 residues. CDR1 GTSNPN and CDR2 SVGIG come from the germline V gene (reference sequence). V was pared by 4 bases and J by 2 bases, with 17 bases between. The DNA of the CDR3 is TGTGCCTGGACCCATACGGACAGTAGAAACTATGGCTACACCTTC. Its protein product is CAWTHTDSRNYGYTF.

The V and J genes are TRBV7-9 and TRBJ2-5; D call uncertain. Germline CDR1 reads SEHNR; CDR2 reads FQNEAQ (reference sequence). Trimming took off 5 bases at V and 1 base at J, with 14 bases between the two ends. CDR3 length: 15 residues. In nucleotides, the CDR3 is TGTGCCAGCAGCGGGGTGGAGACTTTCCAAGAGACCCAGTACTTC. Amino acid sequence: CASSGVETFQETQYF.

This sequence joins TRBV5-1 and TRBJ1-1; tentatively, D is TRBD1 (6 bases). Germline V gene sequence: CDR1 SGHRS, CDR2 YFSETQ. This CDR3 region has 12 residues. The germline V and J ends were trimmed by 0 bases and 8 bases, with 8 bases remaining between them. CDR3: CASSLGQGEAFF. DNA for the CDR3: TGCGCCAGCAGCTTGGGGCAGGGGGAAGCTTTCTTT.

This clone occurred once. The CDR3 reads CASSWAPAKTGELFF. The CDR3 DNA reads as TGTGCCAGCAGCTGGGCGCCGGCCAAGACCGGGGAGCTGTTTTTT. This sequence joins TRBV7-2 and TRBJ2-2, with D unresolved. The CDR3 is 15 residues long. Germline CDR1 reads SGHTA; CDR2 reads FQGNSA. V shed 4 bases and J shed 5 bases, with 14 bases lying between them.

Only a few counts were recorded for this clone. The rearrangement joins TRBV27 to TRBJ1-6, with 9 bases fitting TRBD1. Germline values: CDR1 MNHEY, CDR2 SMNVEV (reference sequence). The CDR3 runs 17 residues. J was trimmed by 2 bases and V by 5 bases; bases with no gene match: 7. CDR3 in amino acids: CASSPGTGQAYNSPLHF. Written as DNA, the CDR3 is TGTGCCAGCAGTCCAGGGACAGGGCAAGCCTATAATTCACCCCTCCACTTT.

The V call is TRBV5-6, the J call TRBJ1-6; TRBD1 aligns across 10 bases. The CDR3 is made up of 14 amino acids. From germline, CDR1 is SGHDT and CDR2 YYEEEE. Trimming at V came to 4 bases and at J to 10 bases, leaving 5 bases not matched to a gene. Here the CDR3 reads CASSLGTGDSPLHF. The CDR3 bases are TGTGCCAGCAGCCTCGGGACAGGGGACTCACCCCTCCACTTT.

This clone showed up just a few times. This chain links TRBV10-3 with TRBJ2-1; 10 bases agree with TRBD1. V was pared by 10 bases and J by 9 bases, with 6 bases of the junction left unmatched. The CDR3 length is 12 residues. Germline CDR1 reads ENHRY; CDR2 reads SYGVKD. The CDR3 DNA sequence: TGTGCCACCAGACAGGGGGCGGGTGAGCAGTTCTTC. This codes for CATRQGAGEQFF.

This clone has a single count. The CDR3 nucleotides are TGCGCCAGCAGCTTGGCCTCAGGCAATTCACCCCTCCACTTT. The encoded protein is CASSLASGNSPLHF. The gene calls are TRBV5-1 and TRBJ1-6; D not certain. CDR1 and CDR2 (germline): SGHRS, YFSETQ. The CDR3 consists of 14 residues. The V gene lost 0 bases and the J gene lost 7 bases, with 8 bases spanning the gap.

V gene TRBV4-1 combines with J gene TRBJ2-3, with 8 bases identical to TRBD2. This CDR3 contains 16 residues. Germline V gives CDR1 MGHRA, CDR2 YSYEKL. The trim removed 0 bases at V and 1 base at J, leaving 3 bases unmatched. The CDR3 bases are TGCGCCAGCAGCCAAGAGGAGCGGGGGCGCACAGATACGCAGTATTTT. It yields the protein CASSQEERGRTDTQYF.

The V call is TRBV19, the J call TRBJ1-1; D gene uncertain. V was cut by 2 bases and J by 8 bases, with 9 bases left in between. Looked up from germline, CDR1 is LNHDA and CDR2 is SQIVND (reference sequence). The CDR3 runs 12 residues. In nucleotides, the CDR3 is TGTGCCAGTAGTATATCGGGGTCGGAAGCTTTCTTT. Protein sequence: CASSISGSEAFF.

This chain uses TRBV27 with TRBJ1-4, with D perhaps matching TRBD1 (6 bases). This CDR3 contains 13 residues. Germline V lookup: CDR1 MNHEY, CDR2 SMNVEV (reference sequence). Trimming cost V 6 bases and J 8 bases, with 13 bases left between them. DNA of the CDR3: TGTGCCAGCAGCTGGGGGCGACGAGAAAAACTGTTTTTT. Amino acids: CASSWGRREKLFF.

The rearrangement joins TRBV6-1 to TRBJ1-2; D is perhaps TRBD1 (5 bases). Germline loops: CDR1 MNHNS, CDR2 SASEGT. The V gene lost 3 bases and the J gene lost 9 bases, with 11 bases spanning the gap. This CDR3 region has 12 residues. In nucleotides, the CDR3 is TGTGCCAGCAGTGAGGCAGGGTTAAGCTACACCTTC. It encodes CASSEAGLSYTF.

The CDR3 loop reads CASSSPASGGKDTQYF. The DNA of the CDR3 is TGTGCCAGCAGCTCCCCTGCGTCCGGGGGCAAGGATACGCAGTATTTT. J is TRBJ2-3 and V is TRBV11-2; perhaps D is TRBD1 or TRBD2 (6 bases each). Germline V lookup: CDR1 SGHAT, CDR2 FQNNGV. The CDR3 runs to 16 residues. V lost 4 bases and J 6 bases, leaving 20 bases between the germline ends.

This rearrangement joins TRBV18 to TRBJ2-1; D may be TRBD2 (5 bases). The CDR3 has 15 amino acids. Trimming removed 0 bases at V and 0 bases at J, with 6 bases between. In germline, CDR1 is KGHSH, CDR2 LQKENI. CDR3 DNA: TGTGCCAGCTCACCACCAGGGAGCTCCTACAATGAGCAGTTCTTC. Translating it yields CASSPPGSSYNEQFF.

The chain links TRBV5-6 to TRBJ1-1, with D possibly TRBD1 on 6 matching bases. Looked up from germline, CDR1 is SGHDT and CDR2 is YYEEEE. The CDR3 has 12 amino acids. Trimming took 7 bases from V and 8 from J, leaving 15 bases between them. The CDR3 DNA follows: TGTGCCAGCCGAAAAAGAGACAGGGAAGCTTTCTTT. It yields the protein CASRKRDREAFF.

The chain is built from TRBV5-4 and TRBJ2-7; D not resolved. The germline V gene encodes CDR1 SGHNT and CDR2 YYREEE (reference sequence). The CDR3 extends over 12 amino acids. Trimming took 0 bases from V and 6 from J, leaving 7 bases between them. The CDR3 spells CASSLVGREQYF. The CDR3, as DNA: TGTGCCAGCAGCTTGGTTGGCCGCGAGCAGTACTTC.

The CDR3 nucleotides read TGTGCCAGTAAACTGGGGTCGTACACTGAAGCTTTCTTT. Its protein is CASKLGSYTEAFF. J is TRBJ1-1 and V is TRBV19, with D uncertain. CDR1 and CDR2 from the germline V gene are LNHDA and SQIVND (reference sequence). With 7 bases removed from V and 3 bases from J, the gap between germline ends came to 12 bases. The CDR3 has 13 amino acids.

The chain couples TRBV25-1 to TRBJ1-1, with a tentative D call TRBD1 (6 bases). Germline CDR1 is MGHDK and CDR2 is SYGVNS. The CDR3 has 15 residues. V gave up 1 base and J gave up 4 bases, with 13 bases separating them. This CDR3 is CASSESTTGSTEAFF. The CDR3 region has the DNA TGTGCCAGCAGTGAATCTACGACAGGCTCCACTGAAGCTTTCTTT.

This chain connects TRBV4-1 to TRBJ1-1; a possible D gene is TRBD1 (6 bases). This CDR3 has 19 amino acids. Between the trimmed V and J ends, which lost 0 bases and 1 base, there was a span of 21 bases. Germline values: CDR1 MGHRA, CDR2 YSYEKL. The CDR3 region has the DNA TGCGCCAGCAGCCAAGAAGTCGATCGCGCGGACAGATCGAACACTGAAGCTTTCTTT. This gives the protein CASSQEVDRADRSNTEAFF.

The CDR3 region has the DNA TGCGCCAGCAGCCAAGGGGGACAGCTGTTCTATGGCTACACCTTC. Translation gives CASSQGGQLFYGYTF. This chain joins TRBV4-1 and TRBJ1-2; 7 bases are shared with TRBD1. With V trimmed by 1 base and J by 4 bases, 6 bases remained unmatched. The CDR3 is 15 residues long. Germline V gene sequence: CDR1 MGHRA, CDR2 YSYEKL.